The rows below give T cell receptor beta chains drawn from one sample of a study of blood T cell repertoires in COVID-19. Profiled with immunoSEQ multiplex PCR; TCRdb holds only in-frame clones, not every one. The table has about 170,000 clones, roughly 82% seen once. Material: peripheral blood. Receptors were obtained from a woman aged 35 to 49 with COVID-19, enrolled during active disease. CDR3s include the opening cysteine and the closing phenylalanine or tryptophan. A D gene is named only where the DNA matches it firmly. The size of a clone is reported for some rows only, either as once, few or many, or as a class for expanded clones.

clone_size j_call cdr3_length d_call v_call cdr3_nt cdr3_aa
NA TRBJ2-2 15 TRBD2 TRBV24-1 TGTGCCACCAGTGATCCAACTAGCGGGACCGGGGAGCTGTTTTTT CATSDPTSGTGELFF
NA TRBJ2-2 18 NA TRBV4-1 TGCGCCAGCAGCCAAGCAGAGGGGGGGAGGGCGGACACCGGGGAGCTGTTTTTT CASSQAEGGRADTGELFF
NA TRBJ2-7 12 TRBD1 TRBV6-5 TGTGCCACGGGACAGCCTCCTTACGAGCAGTACTTC CATGQPPYEQYF
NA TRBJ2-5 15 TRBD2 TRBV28 TGTGCCAGCAGTTTCATATACGGGGGGGGAGAGACCCAGTACTTC CASSFIYGGGETQYF
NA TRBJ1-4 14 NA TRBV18 TGTGCCAGCTCACCGGTGGACAGCGACGAAAAACTGTTTTTT CASSPVDSDEKLFF
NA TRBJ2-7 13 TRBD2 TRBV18 TGTGCCAGCTCAAGCTCTAGCGGCTACGAGCAGTACTTC CASSSSSGYEQYF
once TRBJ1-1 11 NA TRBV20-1 TGCAGTGCTTCTGGAGGACTTGAAGCTTTCTTT CSASGGLEAFF
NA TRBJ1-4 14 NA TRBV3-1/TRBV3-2 TGTGCCAGCAGCCAAGGGGCGCGTAATGAAAAACTGTTTTTT CASSQGARNEKLFF
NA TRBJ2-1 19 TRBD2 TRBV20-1 TGCAGTGCTAGTTCTTCAACCCTACTAGCGGGAGGGCCCTACAATGAGCAGTTCTTC CSASSSTLLAGGPYNEQFF
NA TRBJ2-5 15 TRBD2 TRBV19 TGTGCCAGTAGTATACGGCGGGAGGGCCAGGAGACCCAGTACTTC CASSIRREGQETQYF
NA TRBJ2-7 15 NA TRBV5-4 TGTGCCAGCAGCTTTCCCAGAGGGAGCTCCTACGAGCAGTACTTC CASSFPRGSSYEQYF
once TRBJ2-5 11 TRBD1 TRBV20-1 TGCAGCCCCAGGGGGCAAGAGACCCAGTACTTC CSPRGQETQYF
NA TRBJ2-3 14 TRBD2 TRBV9 TGTGCCAGCAGCGTTAGCGGGGGGATGGATACGCAGTATTTT CASSVSGGMDTQYF
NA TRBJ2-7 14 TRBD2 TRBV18 TGTGCCAGCTCACCGGGGGGACTACCCTACGAGCAGTACTTC CASSPGGLPYEQYF
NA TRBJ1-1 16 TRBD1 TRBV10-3 TGTGCCATCAGTGTTGCCCAGGGGACAGGGGCGACTGAAGCTTTCTTT CAISVAQGTGATEAFF
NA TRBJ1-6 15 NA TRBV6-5 TGTGCCAGCAGTTACGCAGGGGCTGCTTCCTCACCCCTCCACTTT CASSYAGAASSPLHF
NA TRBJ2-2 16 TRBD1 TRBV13 TGTGCCAGCAGCCCATCCGAGGGGGCCCCAACCGGGGAGCTGTTTTTT CASSPSEGAPTGELFF
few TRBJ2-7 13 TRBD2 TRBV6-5 TGTGCCAGCTCTACTAGCGGGTCCTACGAGCAGTACTTC CASSTSGSYEQYF
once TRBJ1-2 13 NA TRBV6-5 TGTGCCAGCAGTTACCGGGGAGAGGGCGGCTACACCTTC CASSYRGEGGYTF
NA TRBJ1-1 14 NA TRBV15 TGTGCCACCAGCAGAGGGAGGTCGGACACTGAAGCTTTCTTT CATSRGRSDTEAFF
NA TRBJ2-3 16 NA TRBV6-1 TGTGCCAGCAGTGACCAGGCTAGCCCCGCGAGGGATACGCAGTATTTT CASSDQASPARDTQYF
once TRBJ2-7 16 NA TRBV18 TGTGCCAGCTCACAGATCCCCAGGGGCGCCACCTACGAGCAGTACTTC CASSQIPRGATYEQYF
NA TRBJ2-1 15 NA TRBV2 TGTGCCAGCAGTGAAGTTAGGGGACTGTACAATGAGCAGTTCTTC CASSEVRGLYNEQFF
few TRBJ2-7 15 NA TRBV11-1 TGTGCCAGCAGCTTAGGTGAGACAGGCCCCTACGAGCAGTACTTC CASSLGETGPYEQYF
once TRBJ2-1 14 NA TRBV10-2 TGCGCCAGCACCCTAGCGTCTGGGGCGGGTGAGCAGTTCTTC CASTLASGAGEQFF
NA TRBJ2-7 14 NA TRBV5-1 TGCGCCAGCAGCTTAGGGGACTCGGGCTACGAGCAGTACTTC CASSLGDSGYEQYF
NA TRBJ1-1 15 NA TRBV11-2 TGTGCCAGCAGCATTCCCACAGGGATGTACACTGAAGCTTTCTTT CASSIPTGMYTEAFF
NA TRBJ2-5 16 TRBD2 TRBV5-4 TGTGCCAGCAGCCACGAGGTAGCGGGGAGAAAAGAGACCCAGTACTTC CASSHEVAGRKETQYF